The 32 T cell receptor beta chains presented below share a single source sample, sequenced in a study of T-cell memory formation after mild COVID-19. Each CDR3 protein is one row after TCRdb ran MiXCR on the 5' RACE reads. The table shows approximately 260,000 distinct CDR3 sequences, with more than 15% occurring only once. Sequencing was performed on PBMCs or a T cell subset sorted from them (not recorded which). These receptors all stem from a man aged 18 to 29 who had mild COVID-19 (a few samples of this study predate the infection). Cell type and time point are not known.

The sample holds a few counts of this clonotype. This chain connects TRBV6-6 to TRBJ2-1, with TRBD2 as a possible D gene (5 bases). The CDR3 extends over 14 amino acids. Germline values: CDR1 MNHNY, CDR2 SVGAGI (reference sequence). Trimming removed 6 bases from V and 10 bases from J, with 19 bases in between. For the CDR3, the DNA is TGTGCCAGCAGCTACCATCCGTTGACGGGGGAGCAGTTCTTC. This gives the protein CASSYHPLTGEQFF.

This sequence joins TRBV6-6 and TRBJ1-1, with D possibly matching TRBD1 (6 bases). CDR1 is MNHNY, CDR2 SVGAGI, per germline (reference sequence). Trimming took off 2 bases at V and 4 bases at J, with 14 bases between the two ends. The CDR3 length is 15 residues. In DNA form, the CDR3 reads TGTGCCAGCAGTTACGTGCTTGACAGGAGCACTGAAGCTTTCTTT. This translates into CASSYVLDRSTEAFF.

The rearrangement links TRBV12-3 or TRBV12-4 to TRBJ2-2, with TRBD1 as a possible D gene (5 bases). Trimming removed 3 bases from V and 6 bases from J, with 14 bases in between. The CDR3 runs to 15 residues. The CDR3 sequence: CASSLGQGEAGELFF. The CDR3 nucleotides read TGTGCCAGCAGTTTGGGGCAGGGTGAGGCCGGGGAGCTGTTTTTT.

This clonotype was seen a handful of times. DNA of the CDR3: TGTGCCAGCAGCTTATCAGATACCAATCAGCCCCAGCATTTT. The encoded protein is CASSLSDTNQPQHF. The J gene is TRBJ1-5, the V gene TRBV7-9; no clear D. Germline-derived CDR1 and CDR2 are SEHNR and FQNEAQ (reference sequence). The length of the CDR3 is 14 residues. V was trimmed by 2 bases and J by 3 bases, leaving 8 bases between them.

This chain joins TRBV7-2 and TRBJ1-4; TRBD1 matches 7 bases. Unmatched junction bases numbered 7, after V lost 3 bases and J lost 0 bases. From germline, CDR1 is SGHTA and CDR2 FQGNSA. The CDR3 sequence is 17 residues long. The CDR3 DNA reads TGTGCCAGCAGCTTCCCGACAGGGATGACAACTAATGAAAAACTGTTTTTT. Its protein is CASSFPTGMTTNEKLFF.

This clonotype was seen ten or more times. V usage is TRBV19 and J usage is TRBJ1-6, with D maybe TRBD1 (5 bases). V was trimmed by 6 bases and J by 7 bases, leaving 19 bases between them. Germline lookup yields CDR1 LNHDA and CDR2 SQIVND (reference sequence). This CDR3 region has 16 residues. The CDR3 is CASSPTGTRRNSPLHF. CDR3 sequence (DNA): TGTGCCAGTAGCCCGACCGGGACCCGCCGGAATTCACCCCTCCACTTT.

The rearrangement links TRBV29-1 to TRBJ2-5, with D possibly being TRBD2 (5 bases). The V end lost 0 bases, the J end lost 7 bases, and 18 bases lay between the germline ends. The CDR3 covers 15 residues. Germline V CDR1 and CDR2: SQVTM, ANQGSEA. The CDR3 DNA follows: TGCAGCGTTGAAGATAGGGCGGGCCTCGGGTGGACCCAGTACTTC. Its translation is CSVEDRAGLGWTQYF.

This clonotype has only a few counts. The chain links TRBV4-3 to TRBJ1-4; D unresolved. CDR3 length: 14 residues. Trimming stripped 1 base from V and 7 bases from J, with 10 bases between. CDR1 and CDR2 (germline): LGHNA, YSLEER. CDR3 in amino acids: CASSQAREAEKLFF. The CDR3 nucleotides read TGCGCCAGCAGCCAAGCAAGGGAGGCTGAAAAACTGTTTTTT.

This clonotype was counted only a few times. J is TRBJ1-2 and V is TRBV4-1; D perhaps matches TRBD1 (6 bases). Trimming took 0 bases from V and 5 from J, leaving 16 bases between them. Germline CDR1 reads MGHRA; CDR2 reads YSYEKL. The CDR3 sequence is 16 residues long. Here the CDR3 reads CASSQDLPGRGYGYTF. For the CDR3, the DNA is TGCGCCAGCAGCCAAGACCTCCCAGGGAGGGGGTATGGCTACACCTTC.

The chain couples TRBV20-1 to TRBJ1-2, with a weak D call TRBD1 (6 bases). Germline assignment: CDR1 DFQATT and CDR2 SNEGSKA (reference sequence). V lost 5 bases and J 2 bases, leaving 21 bases between the germline ends. This CDR3 has 16 residues. CDR3 bases: TGCAGTGCTCCACCTGGGGGGGCAGGGGAAAACTATGGCTACACCTTC. It codes for CSAPPGGAGENYGYTF.

A few counts support this clonotype. The V and J genes are TRBV4-1 and TRBJ2-1; TRBD1 aligns across 11 bases. V lost 4 bases and J lost 9; bases outside the gene matches: 17. This CDR3 spans 18 amino acids. Germline CDR1 MGHRA, CDR2 YSYEKL. The CDR3 sequence: CASSLGGAGTGGHGEQFF. The CDR3 nucleotides read TGCGCCAGCAGCCTGGGCGGTGCCGGGACAGGGGGTCACGGTGAGCAGTTCTTC.

The V call is TRBV19, the J call TRBJ2-3; D gene ambiguous. The CDR3 runs to 13 residues. V dropped 3 bases and J dropped 2 bases, with 6 bases sitting between them. CDR1 and CDR2 (germline): LNHDA, SQIVND (reference sequence). The CDR3 reads CASSILITDTQYF. The CDR3 DNA follows: TGTGCCAGTAGTATTTTGATCACAGATACGCAGTATTTT.

This clonotype was observed a handful of times. This chain uses TRBV7-9 with TRBJ1-6, with D uncertain. V was trimmed by 7 bases and J by 3 bases, leaving 16 bases between them. The CDR3 is 16 residues long. Germline assignment: CDR1 SEHNR and CDR2 FQNEAQ (reference sequence). CDR3 nucleotides: TGTGCCAGCACCGCGGGGAGTCGGCACTATAATTCACCCCTCCACTTT. It translates to CASTAGSRHYNSPLHF.

This clonotype was seen once. This rearrangement joins TRBV6-2 or TRBV6-3 to TRBJ2-7; D is uncertain. The germline V and J ends were trimmed by 3 bases and 7 bases, with 7 bases remaining between them. Germline assignment: CDR1 MNHEY and CDR2 SVGEGT. The CDR3 contains 11 residues. The CDR3 DNA sequence: TGTGCCAGCAGTTATATGGTGGAGCAGTACTTC. Residues: CASSYMVEQYF.

There are many counts of this clonotype. This chain connects TRBV29-1 to TRBJ2-5, with D uncertain. CDR3 length: 16 amino acids. Germline V gives CDR1 SQVTM, CDR2 ANQGSEA. The V end was cut by 0 bases, the J end by 0 bases, with 14 bases between. In DNA form, the CDR3 reads TGCAGCGTTGAAGAGGATACACAGCACAACCAAGAGACCCAGTACTTC. This codes for CSVEEDTQHNQETQYF. The variable domain in full, completed from reference TRBV29-1 and TRBJ2-5, reads SAVISQKPSRDICQRGTSLTIQCQVDSQVTMMFWYRQQPGQSLTLIATANQGSEATYESGFVIDKFPISRPNLTFSTLTVSNMSPEDSSIYLCSVEEDTQHNQETQYFGPGTRLLVL.

The CDR3 region has the DNA TGTGCCAGCAGTTACTCGGGGAGTGCTCATTTGTACTTC. Its translation: CASSYSGSAHLYF. The J gene is TRBJ2-4, the V gene TRBV6-5; D may be TRBD2 (5 bases). The CDR3 consists of 13 residues. Germline V gives CDR1 MNHEY, CDR2 SVGAGI. Trimming took off 0 bases at V and 15 bases at J, with 15 bases between the two ends.

The chain links TRBV29-1 to TRBJ2-1; the D gene is possibly TRBD1 (5 bases). The CDR3 loop spans 13 amino acids. CDR1 is SQVTM, CDR2 ANQGSEA, per germline. V lost 7 bases, J lost 7 bases, and 17 bases lay in between. CDR3 sequence: CSAAKGRGNEQFF. For the CDR3, the DNA is TGCAGCGCCGCGAAGGGGCGTGGGAATGAGCAGTTCTTC.

In this sample, this clonotype turned up a few times. The rearrangement joins TRBV2 to TRBJ2-5, with TRBD2 matching 7 bases. The CDR3 contains 13 residues. The germline V gene has CDR1 SNHLY and CDR2 FYNNEI. Losses at the gene ends were 9 bases for V and 1 base for J; bases not matched to a gene: 5. The chain's CDR3 is CASGGTTQETQYF. DNA of the CDR3: TGTGCCAGTGGGGGGACTACCCAAGAGACCCAGTACTTC. Full variable domain (remainder filled in from reference TRBV2 and TRBJ2-5): EPEVTQTPSHQVTQMGQEVILRCVPISNHLYFYWYRQILGQKVEFLVSFYNNEISEKSEIFDDQFSVERPDGSNFTLKIRSTKLEDSAMYFCASGGTTQETQYFGPGTRLLVL.

The CDR3 region has the DNA TGCGCCAGCAGCCAAGACACCGGTGGGTTAAACGGCTACACCTTC. Its translation is CASSQDTGGLNGYTF. The chain employs TRBV4-3 and TRBJ1-2; D gene unclear. Germline V lookup: CDR1 LGHNA, CDR2 YSLEER. The CDR3 has 15 amino acids. V lost 0 bases and J 8 bases, leaving 16 bases between the germline ends.

DNA of the CDR3: TGTGCCAGCAGTTTTGAACAGGGGCGCTATGGCTACACCTTC. It is translated as CASSFEQGRYGYTF. V and J are TRBV12-3 or TRBV12-4 and TRBJ1-2; TRBD1 agrees at 7 bases. The CDR3 has 14 residues. Trimming cost V 3 bases and J 4 bases; bases outside gene matches: 5.

This clonotype was seen a handful of times. The rearrangement joins TRBV7-3 to TRBJ2-1; 8 bases agree with TRBD2. This CDR3 has 15 amino acids. CDR1 and CDR2 from the germline V gene are SGHTA and FQGTGA. The J segment lost 9 bases and the V segment lost 0 bases, leaving 7 bases of the junction unmatched. As DNA, the CDR3 is TGTGCCAGCAGCTTAACTAGCGGGGCCTACGGTGAGCAGTTCTTC. Translating gives CASSLTSGAYGEQFF.

The rearrangement uses TRBV11-2 and TRBJ2-3; possibly TRBD2 for D (5 bases). This CDR3 is built from 14 residues. Germline assignment: CDR1 SGHAT and CDR2 FQNNGV. The V gene lost 5 bases and the J gene lost 2 bases, with 11 bases spanning the gap. As DNA, the CDR3 is TGTGCCAGCAGCCCTGGACTGAACACAGATACGCAGTATTTT. It translates to CASSPGLNTDTQYF.

The CDR3 nucleotides are TGTGCCAGCAGCGTAGCGTCCAGTAACTATGGCTACACCTTC. This codes for CASSVASSNYGYTF. The chain couples TRBV9 to TRBJ1-2; unclear D gene. V shed 0 bases and J shed 1 base, with 7 bases lying between them. CDR1 and CDR2 (germline): SGDLS, YYNGEE. The CDR3 is made up of 14 amino acids.

This clonotype has a handful of counts. The J gene is TRBJ2-1, the V gene TRBV3-1; TRBD1 matches 9 bases. Germline CDR1 reads LGHDT; CDR2 reads YNNKEL (reference sequence). The CDR3 extends over 13 amino acids. V shed 8 bases, J shed 6 bases, and the junction held 5 bases outside the gene matches. In DNA form, the CDR3 reads TGTGCCAGCTGGGGACAGGGTCGCAATGAGCAGTTCTTC. It is translated as CASWGQGRNEQFF.

The chain recombines TRBV7-2 with TRBJ2-7; 9 nucleotides match TRBD2. The CDR3 length is 16 residues. Germline V lookup: CDR1 SGHTA, CDR2 FQGNSA. After removal of 5 bases from V and 6 bases from J, the junction contained 14 bases not matched to a gene. CDR3 bases: TGTGCCAGCAGCGCGTCTTTGGGCGGGGGGGCACCCGAGCAGTACTTC. Amino acid sequence: CASSASLGGGAPEQYF.

The chain combines TRBV2 with TRBJ2-3; D is perhaps TRBD1 (5 bases). The CDR3 is 15 residues long. Between the trimmed V and J ends, which lost 5 bases and 9 bases, there was a span of 21 bases. The germline V gene has CDR1 SNHLY and CDR2 FYNNEI. CDR3 bases: TGTGCCAGCAGTACGCAGGACACGGCGGTGGGAACGCAGTATTTT. It codes for CASSTQDTAVGTQYF.

This rearrangement joins TRBV12-3 or TRBV12-4 to TRBJ1-5, with D hard to call. Trimming took off 5 bases at V and 6 bases at J, with 11 bases between the two ends. The CDR3 loop spans 13 amino acids. CDR3 loop: CASSPRAAQPQHF. CDR3 DNA: TGTGCCAGCAGTCCTAGAGCGGCTCAGCCCCAGCATTTT.

The V and J genes are TRBV6-2 or TRBV6-3 and TRBJ2-7; 7 positions agree with TRBD1. V lost 4 bases to trimming and J lost 0 bases; unmatched junction nucleotides: 9. Germline V gene data show CDR1 as MNHEY and CDR2 as SVGEGT. The CDR3 is made up of 16 amino acids. In DNA form, the CDR3 reads TGTGCCAGCAGTTCCTTGGTAGGGGACAGCTCCTACGAGCAGTACGTC. This codes for CASSSLVGDSSYEQYV.

This sequence joins TRBV7-9 and TRBJ2-7; D remains unclear. V was cut by 7 bases and J by 2 bases, with 0 bases left in between. Germline V gene lookup returns CDR1 SEHNR and CDR2 FQNEAQ (reference sequence). The CDR3 is 9 residues long. As DNA, the CDR3 is TGTGCCAGCACCTACGAGCAGTACTTC. Encoded protein: CASTYEQYF.

This clonotype came up a few times. The rearrangement joins TRBV6-1 to TRBJ1-5; no firm D call. Germline-derived CDR1 and CDR2 are MNHNS and SASEGT. The ends were cut back, 4 bases at V and 4 bases at J, with 5 bases in the middle. This CDR3 is 12 amino acids long. The CDR3 spells CASSGPNQPQHF. CDR3 nucleotide sequence: TGTGCCAGCAGTGGTCCAAATCAGCCCCAGCATTTT.

The chain joins TRBV7-9 to TRBJ2-1; possible D gene TRBD2, 6 bases. The CDR3 spans 14 residues. The germline V gene has CDR1 SEHNR and CDR2 FQNEAQ (reference sequence). V shed 4 bases and J shed 6 bases, with 13 bases lying between them. The CDR3 DNA is TGTGCCAGCAGCTACATCCCGGGAGTCAATGAGCAGTTCTTC. This gives the protein CASSYIPGVNEQFF.

This clonotype showed up just a few times. J is TRBJ1-5 and V is TRBV4-3, with D possibly TRBD1 on 5 matching bases. Germline CDR1 reads LGHNA; CDR2 reads YSLEER. V gave up 1 base and J gave up 5 bases, with 9 bases separating them. The CDR3 has 14 residues. The DNA for the CDR3 is TGCGCCAGCAGCCAAGGGGGGGATGATCAGCCCCAGCATTTT. Protein product: CASSQGGDDQPQHF.